The T cell receptor (beta chain) described here comes from a study of cytomegalovirus exposure and HLA in healthy donors. Germline lookup yields CDR1 SGHTA and CDR2 FQGNSA. Trimming cost V 5 bases and J 6 bases; bases outside gene matches: 8. This CDR3 contains 14 residues. Researchers ran the PCR with 60 Vbeta and 13 Jbeta primers. Using immunoSEQ multiplex PCR, the repertoire was profiled, and TCRdb retains in-frame clones only, with some absent. The sample yields roughly 160,000 clones, 80% to 90% seen once. This TCR came from a man aged 18 to 35 in good health and CMV-seropositive. The chain couples TRBV7-2 to TRBJ2-5; 8 nucleotides line up with TRBD1. The source material was PBMCs. The CDR3 DNA sequence: TGTGCCAGCAGCGAGCGACAGGGGATGAAGACCCAGTACTTC. It yields the protein CASSERQGMKTQYF.